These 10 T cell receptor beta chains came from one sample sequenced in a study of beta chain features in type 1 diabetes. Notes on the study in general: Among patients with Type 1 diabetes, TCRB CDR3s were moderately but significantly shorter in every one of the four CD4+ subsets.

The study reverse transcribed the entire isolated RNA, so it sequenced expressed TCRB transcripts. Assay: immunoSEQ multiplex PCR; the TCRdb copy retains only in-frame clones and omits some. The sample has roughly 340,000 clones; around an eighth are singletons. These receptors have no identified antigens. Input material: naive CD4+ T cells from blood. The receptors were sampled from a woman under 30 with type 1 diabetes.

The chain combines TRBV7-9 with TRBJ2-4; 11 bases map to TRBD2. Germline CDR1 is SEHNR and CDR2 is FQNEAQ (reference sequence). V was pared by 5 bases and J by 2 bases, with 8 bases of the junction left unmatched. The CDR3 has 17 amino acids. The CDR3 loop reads CASSKLTSGDTKNIQYF. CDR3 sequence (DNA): TGTGCCAGCAGCAAATTGACTAGCGGGGATACCAAAAACATTCAGTACTTC. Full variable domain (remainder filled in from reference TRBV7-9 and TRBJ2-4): DTGVSQNPRHKITKRGQNVTFRCDPISEHNRLYWYRQTLGQGPEFLTYFQNEAQLEKSRLLSDRFSAERPKGSFSTLEIQRTEQGDSAMYLCASSKLTSGDTKNIQYFGAGTRLSVL.

The CDR3 DNA reads TGTGCCAGCAGCGCCCGAGGCGCGGGTAATGAAAAACTGTTTTTT. Protein sequence: CASSARGAGNEKLFF. This chain links TRBV25-1 with TRBJ1-4, with D uncertain. V shed 6 bases and J shed 4 bases, with 15 bases lying between them. The CDR3 extends over 15 amino acids. CDR1 is MGHDK, CDR2 SYGVNS, per germline.

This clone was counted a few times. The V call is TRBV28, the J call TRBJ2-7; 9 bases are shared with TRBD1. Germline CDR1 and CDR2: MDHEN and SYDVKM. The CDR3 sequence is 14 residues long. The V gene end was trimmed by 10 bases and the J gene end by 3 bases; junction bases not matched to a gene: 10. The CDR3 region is CATGWGTGFYEQYF. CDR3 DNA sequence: TGTGCCACAGGGTGGGGGACAGGGTTCTACGAGCAGTACTTC.

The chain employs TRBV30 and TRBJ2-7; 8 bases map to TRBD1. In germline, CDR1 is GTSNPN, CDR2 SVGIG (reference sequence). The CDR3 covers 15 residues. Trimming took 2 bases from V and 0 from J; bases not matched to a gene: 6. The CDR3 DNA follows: TGTGCCTGGAGTCAACGGCAGGGGGCCTCCTACGAGCAGTACTTC. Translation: CAWSQRQGASYEQYF. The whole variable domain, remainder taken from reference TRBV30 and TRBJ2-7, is SQTIHQWPATLVQPVGSPLSLECTVEGTSNPNLYWYRQAAGRGLQLLFYSVGIGQISSEVPQNLSASRPQDRQFILSSKKLLLSDSGFYLCAWSQRQGASYEQYFGPGTRLTVT.

CDR3 sequence: CSGQAGTYEQYF. The CDR3 DNA is TGCAGCGGTCAAGCAGGGACCTACGAGCAGTACTTC. The chain couples TRBV29-1 to TRBJ2-7; the D gene is possibly TRBD1 (5 bases). V shed 7 bases and J shed 2 bases, with 12 bases lying between them. Germline V gene data show CDR1 as SQVTM and CDR2 as ANQGSEA. This CDR3 comprises 12 residues.

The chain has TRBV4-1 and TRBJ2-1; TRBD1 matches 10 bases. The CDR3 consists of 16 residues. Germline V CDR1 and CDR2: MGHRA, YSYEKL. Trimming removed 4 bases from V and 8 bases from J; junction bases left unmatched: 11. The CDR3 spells CASSRGTGAKRDEQFF. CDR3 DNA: TGCGCCAGCAGCCGCGGGACAGGGGCCAAGAGGGATGAGCAGTTCTTC.

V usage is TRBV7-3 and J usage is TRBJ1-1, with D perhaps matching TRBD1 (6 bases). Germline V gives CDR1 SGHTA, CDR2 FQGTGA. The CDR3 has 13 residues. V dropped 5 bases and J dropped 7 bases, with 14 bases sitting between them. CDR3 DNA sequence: TGTGCCAGCAGCCCGACAGGACCCCTTGAAGCTTTCTTT. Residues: CASSPTGPLEAFF.

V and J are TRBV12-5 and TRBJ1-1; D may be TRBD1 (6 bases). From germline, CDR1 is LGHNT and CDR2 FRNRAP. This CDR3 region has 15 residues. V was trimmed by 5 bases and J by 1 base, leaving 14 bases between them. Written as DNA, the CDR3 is TGTGCTAGTGGTCCAGTCGGACAGCCGAACACTGAAGCTTTCTTT. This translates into CASGPVGQPNTEAFF.

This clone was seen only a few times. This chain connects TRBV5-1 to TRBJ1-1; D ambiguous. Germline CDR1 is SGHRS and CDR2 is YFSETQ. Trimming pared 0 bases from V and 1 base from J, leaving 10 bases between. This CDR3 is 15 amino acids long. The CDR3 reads CASSLGPRENTEAFF. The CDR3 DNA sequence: TGCGCCAGCAGCTTGGGACCGCGGGAGAACACTGAAGCTTTCTTT.

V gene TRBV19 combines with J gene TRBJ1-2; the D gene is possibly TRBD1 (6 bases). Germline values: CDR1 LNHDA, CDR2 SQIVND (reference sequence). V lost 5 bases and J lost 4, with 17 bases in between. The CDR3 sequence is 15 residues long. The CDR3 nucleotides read TGTGCCAGTAGTCCCCAACAGACAGGAGGCTATGGCTACACCTTC. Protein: CASSPQQTGGYGYTF.